This T cell receptor (beta chain) was sequenced during a study of T cells after yellow fever vaccination. Findings and limits, study-wide: Most clones from primary vaccination were detected again post-booster (96% CD4, about 88% CD8).

TCR cDNA, made by 5'RACE template switching, carried an added universal primer site and UMIs. TCRdb analysed the 5' RACE reads with MiXCR anew, one entry per CDR3 protein. The repertoire has 250,000 or so distinct CDR3 sequences, more than 6.5% of them found once; the top ten carry 0.8% to 1.2%. This clonotype appeared many times. Its antigen is undetermined. After removal of 4 bases from V and 5 bases from J, the junction contained 11 bases not matched to a gene. This CDR3 is built from 16 residues. CDR1 and CDR2 (germline): SNHLY, FYNNEI. The sequencing here drew on CD4+ T cells sorted from PBMCs, taken on the day of the yellow fever booster vaccination. The rearrangement uses TRBV2 and TRBJ2-5; 9 positions match TRBD1. This TCR came from a man in his thirties or forties who received the YFV17D yellow fever vaccine. The CDR3 region has the DNA TGTGCCAGCAGTGGCCGGGACAGGGTTTTTACGGAGACCCAGTACTTC. This gives the protein CASSGRDRVFTETQYF. Based on the CDR3 plus reference TRBV2 and TRBJ2-5, the full variable domain is EPEVTQTPSHQVTQMGQEVILRCVPISNHLYFYWYRQILGQKVEFLVSFYNNEISEKSEIFDDQFSVERPDGSNFTLKIRSTKLEDSAMYFCASSGRDRVFTETQYFGPGTRLLVL.